The T cell receptor (beta chain) under discussion was sequenced for a study of T cells in Graves' hyperthyroidism and ophthalmopathy. RNA transcripts served as the template for amplifying TCR beta CDR3 regions. The TCR CDR3 was amplified in a first-round RT-PCR using the HTBI primer set. TCRdb re-derived calls from the multiplex PCR reads in MiXCR, one entry per CDR3 protein. Here the sample spans 250,000 to 300,000 distinct CDR3 sequences, about an eighth being singletons. This clonotype was observed at least ten times. Its antigen is undetermined. Germline and junction disagree at one end, which may indicate a read error. Hyperthyroidism was newly diagnosed in patients aged 18 to 65 (duration under 2 months). Initially, at the first diagnosis of hyperthyroidism and before any ophthalmopathy symptoms, blood was sampled. Broader study findings: Also found in blood were most expanded thyroid clonotypes above 0.001.

This CDR3 region has 12 residues. In germline, CDR1 is DFQATT, CDR2 SNEGSKA (reference sequence). The source material was blood. This receptor was identified in a woman in her thirties with Graves' hyperthyroidism that later progressed to Graves' ophthalmopathy. The V call is TRBV20-1, the J call TRBJ1-1; D unclear. The CDR3 region is CSALGLKTEAFF. CDR3 DNA sequence: TGCAGTGCTCTAGGGTTGAAGACTGAAGCTTTCTTT.